The 2 T cell receptor beta chains presented below share a single source sample, sequenced in a study of T-cell reconstitution after alpha-beta-depleted transplantation in children. A library of TCRbeta sequences, prepared with unique molecular identifiers, was generated. A single record per CDR3 protein comes from TCRdb applying MiXCR to the PCR reads. Of fewer than 550,000 distinct CDR3 sequences listed, 11% were seen once; the top ten hold 13% to 15%. The sample in question was PBMCs, mostly from graft donor cells, obtained 180 days after TCRalphabeta/CD19-depleted stem cell transplant. All receptors come from a female patient aged 2 to 10 who had a stem cell transplant for aplastic anemia, so the T cells may come from the graft donor.

This clonotype has only a few counts. V and J are TRBV20-1 and TRBJ2-1; the match to TRBD2 covers 7 bases. The germline CDR1 and CDR2 sequences are DFQATT and SNEGSKA (reference sequence). The trim removed 6 bases at V and 7 bases at J, leaving 15 bases unmatched. CDR3 length: 15 amino acids. CDR3 protein: CSAQSGDGRFNEQFF. The DNA of the CDR3 is TGCAGTGCACAGAGCGGGGATGGAAGGTTTAATGAGCAGTTCTTC.

The chain has TRBV20-1 and TRBJ2-1, with 9 bases identical to TRBD1. J was trimmed by 7 bases and V by 5 bases; bases with no gene match: 15. From germline, CDR1 is DFQATT and CDR2 SNEGSKA (reference sequence). This CDR3 is built from 16 residues. The CDR3 region has the DNA TGCAGTGCTTTTTCTCTTCGGGACAGGGACGTGAATGAGCAGTTCTTC. Protein: CSAFSLRDRDVNEQFF.